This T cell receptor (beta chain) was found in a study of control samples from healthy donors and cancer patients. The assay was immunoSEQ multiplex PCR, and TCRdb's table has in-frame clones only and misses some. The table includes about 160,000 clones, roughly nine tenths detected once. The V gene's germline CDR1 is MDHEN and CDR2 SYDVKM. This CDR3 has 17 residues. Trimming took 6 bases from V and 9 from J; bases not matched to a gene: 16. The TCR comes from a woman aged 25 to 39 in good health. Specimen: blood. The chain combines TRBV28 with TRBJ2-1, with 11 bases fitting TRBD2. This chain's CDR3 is CASSRTSGSIPQGEQFF. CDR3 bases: TGTGCCAGCAGCCGAACTAGCGGGAGTATCCCCCAAGGTGAGCAGTTCTTC.